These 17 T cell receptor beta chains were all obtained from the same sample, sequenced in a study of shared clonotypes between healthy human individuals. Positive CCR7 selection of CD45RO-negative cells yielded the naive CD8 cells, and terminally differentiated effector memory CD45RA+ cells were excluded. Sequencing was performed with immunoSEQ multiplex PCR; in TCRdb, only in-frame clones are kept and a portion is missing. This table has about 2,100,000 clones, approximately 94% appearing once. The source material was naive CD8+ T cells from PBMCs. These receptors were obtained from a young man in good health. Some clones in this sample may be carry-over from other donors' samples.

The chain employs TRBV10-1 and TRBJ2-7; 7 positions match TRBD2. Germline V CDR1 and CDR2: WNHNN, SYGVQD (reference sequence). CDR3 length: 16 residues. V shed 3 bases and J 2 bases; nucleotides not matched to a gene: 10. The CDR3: CASSENPLADPYEQYF. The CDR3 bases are TGCGCCAGCAGTGAAAACCCCCTAGCGGATCCCTACGAGCAGTACTTC.

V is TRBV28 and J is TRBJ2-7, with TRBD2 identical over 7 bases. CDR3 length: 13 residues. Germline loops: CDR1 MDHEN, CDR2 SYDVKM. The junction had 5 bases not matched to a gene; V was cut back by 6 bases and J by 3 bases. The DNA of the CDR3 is TGTGCCAGCAGCTTTTGGGAGGGCTACGAGCAGTACTTC. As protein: CASSFWEGYEQYF.

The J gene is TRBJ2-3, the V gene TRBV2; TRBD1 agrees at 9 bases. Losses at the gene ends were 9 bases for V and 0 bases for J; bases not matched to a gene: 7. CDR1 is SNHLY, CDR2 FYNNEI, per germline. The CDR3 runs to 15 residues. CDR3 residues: CARTQGAYSTDTQYF. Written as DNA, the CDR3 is TGTGCCAGAACACAGGGGGCATACAGCACAGATACGCAGTATTTT. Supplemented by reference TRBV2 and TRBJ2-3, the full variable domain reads EPEVTQTPSHQVTQMGQEVILRCVPISNHLYFYWYRQILGQKVEFLVSFYNNEISEKSEIFDDQFSVERPDGSNFTLKIRSTKLEDSAMYFCARTQGAYSTDTQYFGPGTRLTVL.

The CDR3 loop reads CASWGGEQFF. DNA of the CDR3: TGCGCCAGCTGGGGTGGTGAGCAGTTCTTC. The genes are TRBV10-2 and TRBJ2-1; the D is unclear. V was clipped by 8 bases and J by 9 bases, with 8 bases between them. Germline V gene data show CDR1 as WSHSY and CDR2 as SAAADI. This CDR3 spans 10 amino acids.

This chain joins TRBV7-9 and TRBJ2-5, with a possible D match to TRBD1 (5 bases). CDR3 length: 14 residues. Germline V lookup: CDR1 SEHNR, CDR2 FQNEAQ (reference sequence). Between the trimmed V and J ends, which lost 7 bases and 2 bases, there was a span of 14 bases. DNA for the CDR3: TGTGCCAGCACCCGTCGACAGTCACAAGAGACCCAGTACTTC. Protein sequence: CASTRRQSQETQYF.

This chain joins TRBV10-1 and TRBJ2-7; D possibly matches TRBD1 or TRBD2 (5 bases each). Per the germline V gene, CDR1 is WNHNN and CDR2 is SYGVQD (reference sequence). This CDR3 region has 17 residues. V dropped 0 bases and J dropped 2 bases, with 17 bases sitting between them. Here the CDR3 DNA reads TGCGCCAGCAGTGAGTCGATACGGGGCAGCGCCGCCTACGAGCAGTACTTC. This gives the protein CASSESIRGSAAYEQYF.

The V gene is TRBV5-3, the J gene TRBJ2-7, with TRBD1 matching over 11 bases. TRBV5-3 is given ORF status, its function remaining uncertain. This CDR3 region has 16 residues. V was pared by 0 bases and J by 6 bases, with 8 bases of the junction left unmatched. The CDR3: CARSLGVGQGVGEQYF. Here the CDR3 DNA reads TGTGCCAGAAGCTTGGGAGTGGGACAGGGGGTCGGCGAGCAGTACTTC.

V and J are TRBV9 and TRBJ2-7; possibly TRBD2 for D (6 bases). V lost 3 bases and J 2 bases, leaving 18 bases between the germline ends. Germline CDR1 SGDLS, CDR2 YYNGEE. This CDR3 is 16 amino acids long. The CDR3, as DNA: TGTGCCAGCAGCGACAGCCGGGACTCCCCCACCTACGAGCAGTACTTC. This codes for CASSDSRDSPTYEQYF.

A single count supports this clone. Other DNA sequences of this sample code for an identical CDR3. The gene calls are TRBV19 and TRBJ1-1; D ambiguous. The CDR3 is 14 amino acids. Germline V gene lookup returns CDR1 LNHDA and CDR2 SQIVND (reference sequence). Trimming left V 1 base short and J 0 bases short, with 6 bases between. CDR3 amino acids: CASSIGVMNTEAFF. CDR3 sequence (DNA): TGTGCCAGTAGTATAGGGGTTATGAACACTGAAGCTTTCTTT. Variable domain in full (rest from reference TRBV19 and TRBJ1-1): DGGITQSPKYLFRKEGQNVTLSCEQNLNHDAMYWYRQDPGQGLRLIYYSQIVNDFQKGDIAEGYSVSREKKESFPLTVTSAQKNPTAFYLCASSIGVMNTEAFFGQGTRLTVV.

As DNA, the CDR3 is TGTGCCAGCAGTACCCCGTCCGAGAGCTCCTACAATGAGCAGTTCTTC. It codes for CASSTPSESSYNEQFF. This chain uses TRBV28 with TRBJ2-1; D unclear. The V and J ends lost 5 bases and 0 bases respectively, with 14 bases between them. Germline CDR1 reads MDHEN; CDR2 reads SYDVKM. The CDR3 is made up of 16 amino acids.

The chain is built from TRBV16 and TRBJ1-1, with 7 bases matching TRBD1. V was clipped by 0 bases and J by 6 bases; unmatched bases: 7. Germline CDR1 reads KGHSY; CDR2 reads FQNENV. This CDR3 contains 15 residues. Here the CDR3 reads CASSQSVQGGAEAFF. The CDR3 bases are TGTGCCAGCAGCCAATCGGTCCAGGGGGGAGCTGAAGCTTTCTTT.

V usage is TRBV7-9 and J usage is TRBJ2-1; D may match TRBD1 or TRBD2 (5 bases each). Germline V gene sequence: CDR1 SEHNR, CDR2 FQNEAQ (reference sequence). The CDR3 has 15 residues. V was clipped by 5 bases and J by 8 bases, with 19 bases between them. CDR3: CASSELTGPNHEQFF. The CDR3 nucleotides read TGTGCCAGCAGCGAGCTTACGGGACCTAACCATGAGCAGTTCTTC.

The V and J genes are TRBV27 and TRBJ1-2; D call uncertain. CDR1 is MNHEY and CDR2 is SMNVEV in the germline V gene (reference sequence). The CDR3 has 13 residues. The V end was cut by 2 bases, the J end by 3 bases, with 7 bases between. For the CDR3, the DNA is TGTGCCAGCAGTTTAAGGGTGGACTATGGCTACACCTTC. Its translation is CASSLRVDYGYTF.

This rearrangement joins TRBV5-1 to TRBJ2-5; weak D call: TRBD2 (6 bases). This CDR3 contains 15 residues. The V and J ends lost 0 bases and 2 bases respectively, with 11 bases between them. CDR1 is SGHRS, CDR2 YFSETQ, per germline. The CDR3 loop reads CASSLEAGAQETQYF. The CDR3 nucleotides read TGCGCCAGCAGCTTGGAAGCGGGCGCTCAAGAGACCCAGTACTTC.

CDR3 in amino acids: CASSFRLTGELFF. The CDR3 bases are TGTGCCAGCAGTTTTCGGTTAACCGGGGAGCTGTTTTTT. This rearrangement joins TRBV27 to TRBJ2-2; D remains ambiguous. The germline CDR1 and CDR2 sequences are MNHEY and SMNVEV (reference sequence). With 3 bases removed from V and 5 bases from J, the gap between germline ends came to 7 bases. The CDR3 sequence is 13 residues long.

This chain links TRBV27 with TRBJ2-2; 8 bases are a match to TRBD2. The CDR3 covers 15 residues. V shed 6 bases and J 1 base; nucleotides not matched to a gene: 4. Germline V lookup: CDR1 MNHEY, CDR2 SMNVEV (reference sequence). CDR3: CASRLSGGNTGELFF. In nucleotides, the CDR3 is TGTGCCAGCAGGCTGAGCGGGGGGAACACCGGGGAGCTGTTTTTT.

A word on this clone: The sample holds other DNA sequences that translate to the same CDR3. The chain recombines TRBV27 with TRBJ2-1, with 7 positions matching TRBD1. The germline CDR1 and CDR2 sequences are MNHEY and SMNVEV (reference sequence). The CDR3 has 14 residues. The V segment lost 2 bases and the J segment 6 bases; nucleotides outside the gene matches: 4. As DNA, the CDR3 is TGTGCCAGCAGTTTACGGGACAGCACCAATGAGCAGTTCTTC. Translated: CASSLRDSTNEQFF.